This T cell receptor (beta chain) was observed in a study of cytomegalovirus exposure and HLA in healthy donors. Whole-study context: The platform used for the 120 validation repertoires matched that of the approximately 710 first-cohort repertoires, a later analysis reported. Study-level findings and limits: The study found most TCR sequences rare, yet found some public TCRs in many donors. The classifier reportedly diagnosed cytomegalovirus status with high specificity and sensitivity. Listed as cytomegalovirus-associated were 170 or so TCR beta chains.

As to this clone: The antigen remains undetermined.

TCRdb's table, derived via immunoSEQ multiplex PCR, lists solely in-frame clones and lacks some. The table records 300,000 to 450,000 clones, approximately 90% of them present only once. In germline, CDR1 is SGDLS, CDR2 YYNGEE. This CDR3 spans 17 amino acids. The V and J ends lost 2 bases and 0 bases, in that order; junction bases with no gene match: 8. The TCR originated in a woman aged 18-35 years in good health and CMV-seronegative. This chain joins TRBV9 and TRBJ2-3; 8 nucleotides agree with TRBD2. Material for sequencing was PBMCs. CDR3 residues: CASSVSGSTPSTDTQYF. The DNA of the CDR3 is TGTGCCAGCAGCGTGAGCGGGAGTACCCCTAGCACAGATACGCAGTATTTT. Full variable domain (missing parts from reference TRBV9 and TRBJ2-3): DSGVTQTPKHLITATGQRVTLRCSPRSGDLSVYWYQQSLDQGLQFLIQYYNGEERAKGNILERFSAQQFPDLHSELNLSSLELGDSALYFCASSVSGSTPSTDTQYFGPGTRLTVL.